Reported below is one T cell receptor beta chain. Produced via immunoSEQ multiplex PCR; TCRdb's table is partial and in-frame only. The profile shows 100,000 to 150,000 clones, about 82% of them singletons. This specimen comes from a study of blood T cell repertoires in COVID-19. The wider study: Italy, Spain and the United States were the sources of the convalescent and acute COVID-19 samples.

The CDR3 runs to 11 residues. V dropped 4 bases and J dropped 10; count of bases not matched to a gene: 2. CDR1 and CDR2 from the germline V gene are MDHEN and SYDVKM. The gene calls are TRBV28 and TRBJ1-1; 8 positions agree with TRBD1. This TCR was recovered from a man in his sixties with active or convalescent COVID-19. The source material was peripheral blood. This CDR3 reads CASSWGTGAFF. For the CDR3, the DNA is TGTGCCAGCAGTTGGGGGACAGGAGCTTTCTTT.